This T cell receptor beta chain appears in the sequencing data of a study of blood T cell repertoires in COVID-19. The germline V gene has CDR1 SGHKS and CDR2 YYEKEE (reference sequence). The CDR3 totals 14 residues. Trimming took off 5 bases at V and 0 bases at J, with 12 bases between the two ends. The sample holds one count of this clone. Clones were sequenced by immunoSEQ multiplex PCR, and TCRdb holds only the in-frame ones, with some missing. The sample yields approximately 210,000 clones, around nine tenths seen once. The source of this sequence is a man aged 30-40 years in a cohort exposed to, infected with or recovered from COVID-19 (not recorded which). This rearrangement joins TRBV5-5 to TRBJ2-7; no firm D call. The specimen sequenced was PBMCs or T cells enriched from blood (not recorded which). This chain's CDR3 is CASSPGVPSYEQYF. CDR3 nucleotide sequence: TGTGCCAGCAGTCCCGGAGTCCCCTCCTACGAGCAGTACTTC.